Sequencing of this T cell receptor beta chain was carried out in a study of blood T cells in healthy people across ages. Alongside a J-beta primer mix, a sample-barcoded 5' primer served in a second PCR lasting about 7 to 11 cycles. Using its own MiXCR run on the 5' RACE reads, TCRdb lists one record per CDR3 protein. This sample has 1.5 million to 2 million distinct CDR3 sequences, with about two fifths found just once. The CDR3 extends over 17 amino acids. Trimming pared 0 bases from V and 6 bases from J, leaving 20 bases between. The germline CDR1 and CDR2 sequences are DFQATT and SNEGSKA (reference sequence).

The source is a human donor in good health. This chain uses TRBV20-1 with TRBJ2-2; D assignment may be TRBD1 or TRBD2 (6 bases each). Sequenced input: blood. CDR3 bases: TGCAGTGCTAGAGACCCCCTACAGGGAGGTCTGTCCGGGGAGCTGTTTTTT. Translation: CSARDPLQGGLSGELFF.